These T cell receptor beta chains were read from a single sample in a study of blood T cell repertoires in COVID-19. Clones were read by immunoSEQ multiplex PCR, and TCRdb kept only the in-frame ones, dropping some. The sample yields 110,000 to 150,000 clones, just over 85% seen once. Sequencing was performed on peripheral blood. The origin of the receptors is a woman between 55 and 75 years old with acute or convalescent COVID-19. Each CDR3 is given with its conserved first and last residue. Each record gives: V gene, D gene, J gene, clone size, CDR3 protein, CDR3 DNA. A D gene is named only where the DNA matches it firmly. Some rows have no size entry. The others give once, few or many, or a class for an expanded clone.

TRBV12-3/TRBV12-4	TRBD1	TRBJ1-2	-	CASSFTGGSYTF	TGTGCCAGCAGTTTCACAGGGGGGAGCTACACCTTC
TRBV4-2	-	TRBJ1-6	-	CASSQVGGRKYNSPLHF	TGTGCCAGCAGCCAGGTCGGGGGGCGGAAGTATAATTCACCCCTCCACTTT
TRBV5-6	-	TRBJ1-2	-	CASSTDYYGYTF	TGTGCCAGCAGCACGGACTACTATGGCTACACCTTC
TRBV15	-	TRBJ2-1	-	CATSRDWEGGRRSEQFF	TGTGCCACCAGCAGAGATTGGGAGGGGGGGAGGAGGAGTGAGCAGTTCTTC
TRBV6-5	TRBD1	TRBJ2-7	-	CASSTRQGGPYEQYF	TGTGCCAGCAGCACCAGACAGGGGGGACCCTACGAGCAGTACTTC
TRBV19	-	TRBJ1-3	-	CASSRVPGTPGNTIYF	TGTGCCAGTAGTAGAGTCCCCGGGACACCAGGAAACACCATATATTTT
TRBV12-3/TRBV12-4	-	TRBJ2-7	-	CASSFSHEQYF	TGTGCCAGCAGTTTCTCCCACGAGCAGTACTTC
TRBV28	TRBD1	TRBJ1-2	-	CASSRGQGASYTF	TGTGCCAGCAGCCGCGGACAGGGGGCTAGCTACACCTTC
TRBV5-1	TRBD2	TRBJ2-5	-	CASSSRTRRGETQYF	TGCGCCAGCAGCTCCCGGACTAGGCGAGGGGAGACCCAGTACTTC
TRBV19	-	TRBJ1-4	-	CASRPGDTTNEKLFF	TGTGCCAGTAGACCGGGGGATACAACTAATGAAAAACTGTTTTTT
TRBV9	-	TRBJ1-2	-	CASSVGPVRGYGYTF	TGTGCCAGCAGCGTAGGTCCGGTAAGGGGGTATGGCTACACCTTC
TRBV14	-	TRBJ1-6	-	CASSQDESSYNSPLHF	TGTGCCAGCAGCCAAGACGAGAGCTCCTATAATTCACCCCTCCACTTT
TRBV19	TRBD1	TRBJ1-5	-	CASKGGTGNQPQHF	TGTGCCTCTAAGGGGGGGACAGGTAATCAGCCCCAGCATTTT
TRBV7-9	-	TRBJ1-2	-	CASSPRQTGRVGYTF	TGTGCCAGCAGCCCACGACAGACAGGCAGGGTCGGCTACACCTTC
TRBV10-3	TRBD2	TRBJ2-2	once	CAIRASGGGTGELFF	TGTGCCATCAGGGCGAGCGGGGGAGGCACCGGGGAGCTGTTTTTT
TRBV4-3	-	TRBJ1-6	-	CASSQDSPVDNSPLHF	TGCGCCAGCAGCCAAGACTCTCCGGTAGATAATTCACCCCTCCACTTT
TRBV27	-	TRBJ2-7	-	CASSQRQDGYEQYF	TGTGCCAGCAGTCAACGGCAGGATGGCTACGAGCAGTACTTC
TRBV19	-	TRBJ1-2	-	CASSISPNGYTF	TGTGCCAGTAGTATATCCCCAAATGGCTACACCTTC
TRBV18	TRBD2	TRBJ2-1	-	CASSPPNAGGNEQFF	TGTGCCAGCTCACCACCGAACGCGGGGGGCAATGAGCAGTTCTTC
TRBV15	TRBD1	TRBJ1-1	-	CATSRSGQGITEAFF	TGTGCCACCAGCAGATCGGGACAGGGGATCACTGAAGCTTTCTTT
TRBV3-1/TRBV3-2	-	TRBJ1-5	few	CASSLTGGRISNQPQHF	TGTGCCAGCAGCCTGACAGGAGGTCGTATTAGCAATCAGCCCCAGCATTTT
TRBV27	-	TRBJ2-5	once	CASSGGGGSGETQYF	TGTGCCAGCAGTGGTGGGGGCGGTTCAGGAGAGACCCAGTACTTC
TRBV3-1/TRBV3-2	-	TRBJ2-4	-	CASSQTLSLAKNIQYF	TGTGCCAGCAGCCAAACTCTATCCCTAGCCAAAAACATTCAGTACTTC
TRBV5-6	TRBD1	TRBJ1-1	-	CASSLATGGTEAFF	TGTGCCAGCAGCTTGGCCACAGGGGGGACTGAAGCTTTCTTT
TRBV10-2	-	TRBJ1-6	-	CASSLDPGGTYNSPLHF	TGCGCCAGCAGTCTTGACCCCGGAGGAACCTATAATTCACCCCTCCACTTT
TRBV6-5	TRBD1	TRBJ2-3	-	CASSQWTGLTDTQYF	TGTGCCAGCAGTCAGTGGACAGGGTTAACAGATACGCAGTATTTT
TRBV27	-	TRBJ2-2	few	CASSLSVSGTGELFF	TGTGCCAGCAGTTTATCGGTGTCGGGTACCGGGGAGCTGTTTTTT
TRBV3-1/TRBV3-2	TRBD1	TRBJ1-3	-	CASSPWQGAAGNTIYF	TGTGCCAGCAGCCCGTGGCAGGGGGCCGCTGGAAACACCATATATTTT
TRBV24-1	TRBD1	TRBJ2-5	once	CATSDSSRVGQGEETQYF	TGTGCCACCAGTGATTCCTCCCGCGTGGGACAGGGAGAAGAGACCCAGTACTTC
TRBV2	-	TRBJ2-5	-	CASSDNGGTQYF	TGTGCCAGCAGTGACAACGGGGGGACCCAGTACTTC
TRBV2	TRBD1	TRBJ1-2	-	CASSPSGTGGSGYTF	TGTGCCAGCAGCCCGTCGGGGACAGGGGGCTCTGGCTACACCTTC
TRBV5-4	-	TRBJ1-6	-	CASSESRGNSPLHF	TGTGCCAGCAGCGAATCCAGGGGAAATTCACCCCTCCACTTT
TRBV7-2	TRBD2	TRBJ2-1	-	CASSLRAGGLNEQFF	TGTGCCAGCAGCTTAAGAGCGGGGGGTCTAAATGAGCAGTTCTTC
TRBV6-6	-	TRBJ2-1	-	CASSPSGAESYNEQFF	TGTGCCAGCAGCCCCAGTGGGGCGGAATCCTACAATGAGCAGTTCTTC
TRBV13	-	TRBJ2-5	-	CASSLGLRGETQYF	TGTGCCAGCAGCTTAGGCCTAAGGGGAGAGACCCAGTACTTC
TRBV4-3	TRBD1	TRBJ2-5	-	CASSQGLDRAQYF	TGCGCCAGCAGCCAAGGGTTGGACAGGGCCCAGTACTTC
TRBV11-2	TRBD1	TRBJ1-2	-	CASSDRDSILYGYTF	TGTGCCAGCAGCGACCGGGACAGCATTCTCTATGGCTACACCTTC
TRBV3-1/TRBV3-2	-	TRBJ2-3	-	CASSRLTLGADTQYF	TGTGCCAGCAGCCGACTCACACTAGGAGCGGATACGCAGTATTTT